This is a list of T cell receptor beta chains from one sample in a study of memory CD8 T cells in hepatitis C reinfection. The protocol was immunoSEQ multiplex PCR, while the TCRdb copy is restricted to in-frame clones and leaves out a portion. This sample has around 5,000 clones, with around 90% found just once. What was sequenced was naive CD8+ T cells sorted from blood. Receptors were obtained from a man aged 50 or older with hepatitis C virus infection. Each CDR3 is given with its conserved first and last residue. Each record gives: D gene, clone size, V gene, J gene, CDR3 DNA, CDR3 protein. D genes are given only for firm matches. Expanded clones are given a class, and other clones once, few, many or no size at all.

>TRBD1|-|TRBV19|TRBJ1-1
TGTGCCAGTAGCTTGACAGGGGACACTGAAGCTTTCTTT
CASSLTGDTEAFF
>TRBD1|-|TRBV27|TRBJ1-2
TGTGCCAGCAGTTTATTGGGACAGGGAGTGGGTGGCTACACCTTC
CASSLLGQGVGGYTF
>TRBD1|once|TRBV7-2|TRBJ2-1
TGTGCCAGCAGCCAAGGACAGGGTGTGGGAAATGAGCAGTTCTTC
CASSQGQGVGNEQFF
>TRBD1|-|TRBV6-5|TRBJ1-4
TGTGCCAGCAATCCTACAGGGGGCGCAGGAAAACTGTTTTTT
CASNPTGGAGKLFF
>TRBD2|large|TRBV7-9|TRBJ2-1
TGTGCCAGCAGCCCGGGATGGGCGGGAGGGAACTACAATGAGCAGTTCTTC
CASSPGWAGGNYNEQFF
>TRBD2|-|TRBV5-6|TRBJ2-1
TGTGCCAGCAGCTTGGAAGCGGGATACAGCTCCTACAATGAGCAGTTCTTC
CASSLEAGYSSYNEQFF
>TRBD1|-|TRBV27|TRBJ2-1
TGTGCCAGCAGTCCAGAGGGACAGGGGGTCAATGAGCAGTTCTTC
CASSPEGQGVNEQFF
>-|-|TRBV7-9|TRBJ1-5
TGTGCCAGCAGTTCAGACAAGGAGGGTCAGCCCCAGCATTTT
CASSSDKEGQPQHF
>-|-|TRBV13|TRBJ2-3
TGTGCCAGCAGGCACTCGGGAGAAGTCTTAACAGATACGCAGTATTTT
CASRHSGEVLTDTQYF
>TRBD1|-|TRBV19|TRBJ2-3
TGTGCCAGTAGTATAGGGACAGGGTTGGCAGATACGCAGTATTTT
CASSIGTGLADTQYF